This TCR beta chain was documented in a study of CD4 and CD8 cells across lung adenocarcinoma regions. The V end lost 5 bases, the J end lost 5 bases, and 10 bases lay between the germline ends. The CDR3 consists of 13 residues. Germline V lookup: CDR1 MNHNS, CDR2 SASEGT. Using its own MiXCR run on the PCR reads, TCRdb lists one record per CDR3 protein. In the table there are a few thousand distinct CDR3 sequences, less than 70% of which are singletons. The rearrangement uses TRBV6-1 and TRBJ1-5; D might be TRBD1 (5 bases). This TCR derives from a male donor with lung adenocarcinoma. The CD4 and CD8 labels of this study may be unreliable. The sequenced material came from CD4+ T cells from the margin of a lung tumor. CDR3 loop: CASSHGGDQPQHF. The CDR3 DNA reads TGTGCCAGCAGTCATGGGGGGGATCAGCCCCAGCATTTT.